This T cell receptor (beta chain) was sequenced during a study of Ad26.COV2.S vaccination and SARS-CoV-2 variants. About the study: COV1001, an Ad26.COV2.S trial, supplied this vaccine-arm donor.

Sequenced by immunoSEQ multiplex PCR; TCRdb stores in-frame clones only, minus some. The sample carries some 480,000 clones, around 88% recorded once. Germline lookup yields CDR1 GTSNPN and CDR2 SVGIG (reference sequence). The ends lost 0 bases at V and 4 bases at J; junction bases unmatched: 6. The CDR3 is 17 amino acids. Treatment specified: approximately 18 received Ad26.COV2.S at low or high dose, single or two shots; several received placebo; per-sample allocation not given. Sampling happened 63 days after the first vaccine or placebo injection. The TCR originated in a person between 18 and 60 years old who received the Ad26.COV2.S COVID-19 vaccine or a placebo. The V gene is TRBV30, the J gene TRBJ1-4; 12 bases agree with TRBD1. This sample comprised peripheral blood, obtained in a trial of Ad26.COV2.S vaccine versus placebo. CDR3 sequence reads: CAWSVRDRGPHNEKLFF. The CDR3 nucleotides read TGTGCCTGGAGTGTCCGGGACAGGGGGCCCCATAATGAAAAACTGTTTTTT.